Included here is one TCR beta chain sequence, with context. Its antigen is still unknown. This sample is part of a study of Ad26.COV2.S vaccination and SARS-CoV-2 variants. Background on the study: Enrollment placed the donor in the COV1001 Ad26.COV2.S trial arm. Each vaccinee took Ad26.COV2.S intramuscularly, once or twice 56 days apart.

Treatment noted: around 19 received Ad26.COV2.S at low or high dose, single or two shots; about 5 received placebo; per-sample allocation not given. Day 63 after the first injection of vaccine or placebo was the sampling time. Study-wide findings and caveats: Placebo recipients had lower spike-specific TCR breadth than vaccine recipients.

Clones were sequenced by immunoSEQ multiplex PCR, and TCRdb holds only the in-frame ones, with some missing. The sample carries hundreds of thousands of clones, about 90% recorded once. The sequence was collected from a person aged 18-65 years who received the Ad26.COV2.S COVID-19 vaccine or a placebo. The sequencing used peripheral blood, collected in a trial of Ad26.COV2.S vaccine versus placebo.

CDR3 nucleotide sequence: TGCGCCAGCAGCCAAGGGACAACTAACTACGAGCAGTACTTC. It codes for CASSQGTTNYEQYF. V usage is TRBV4-3 and J usage is TRBJ2-7, with D perhaps matching TRBD1 (5 bases). V gave up 1 base and J gave up 3 bases, with 10 bases separating them. This CDR3 has 14 residues. Germline CDR1 LGHNA, CDR2 YSLEER.